Included here is one TCR beta chain sequence, with context. Its antigen is not identified. This sample was taken from a study of T cell responses to AZD1222 COVID-19 vaccine. Findings of the study overall: Unmutated variant regions reportedly attract nearly half of all spike-specific TCRs. White British donors predominated, females outnumbered males, and clonal diversity was possibly underestimated. Distributed over spike, vaccine-associated CD4 TCRs predominated at 160-218 and 743-854. At study baseline, merely five or six AZD1222 recipients were seropositive.

After removal of 4 bases from V and 3 bases from J, the junction contained 7 bases not matched to a gene. The CDR3 has 15 residues. In germline, CDR1 is KGHSH, CDR2 LQKENI. TCRdb keeps only in-frame clones here, not all; method: immunoSEQ multiplex PCR. The repertoire holds about 140,000 clones, 75% to 85% seen once, with around 8.3% in the top ten. The genes are TRBV18 and TRBJ1-1; 8 bases are shared with TRBD1. The sequenced sample was peripheral blood, obtained 28 days after the second dose of the MenACWY control vaccine. The source of this sequence is an adult who received the MenACWY meningococcal vaccine as a control. The CDR3 region has the DNA TGTGCCAGCTCACAAGGAACAGGGGGGGACACTGAAGCTTTCTTT. Encoded protein: CASSQGTGGDTEAFF.